One T cell receptor beta chain is described in this entry. This record comes from a study of blood T cell repertoires in COVID-19. TCRdb's copy holds only in-frame clones and misses some; the assay was immunoSEQ multiplex PCR. The sample lists tens of thousands of clones; around nine tenths were seen once. The CDR3 has 13 residues. V was trimmed by 3 bases and J by 7 bases, leaving 12 bases between them. Germline V gene lookup returns CDR1 WSHSY and CDR2 SAAADI. Input material: peripheral blood. This chain links TRBV10-2 with TRBJ1-1; D not certain. This clonotype was sampled from a human donor in a cohort sampled during active COVID-19. CDR3 residues: CASSDTGLVEAFF. The CDR3 region has the DNA TGCGCCAGCAGTGATACCGGACTAGTTGAAGCTTTCTTT.